This T cell receptor (beta chain) is from a study of T cell clones after liver transplantation (dated by TCRdb to between 2017 and 2020). As for the study more broadly: The samples were obtained from ITN030ST, a randomized trial that attempted immunosuppression withdrawal within 2 years after liver transplantation. Donor-reactive T cell clones were identified using TCRbeta sequencing after a pre-transplant mixed lymphocyte reaction and were then followed in post-transplant blood. Third party-reactive TCRbeta sequences from pre-transplant MLRs were also identified as an antigen-independent comparator for donor-reactive sequences. Three of the eight recipients were HCV-positive; the others were transplanted for non-autoimmune, non-viral indications. Subjects received no induction therapy and standard immunosuppression until randomization at 12-24 months post-transplant. Tolerance meant complete immunosuppression withdrawal for at least one year without liver enzymes rising beyond twice the upper limit of normal. Blood samples were collected pre-transplant, pre-randomization before withdrawal, and post-randomization after either full withdrawal or failed withdrawal. The study cohort included 8 liver transplant recipients, of whom 3 were classified as tolerant and 5 as non-tolerant. Paper-wide results and their limitations: When repertoire turnover was taken into account, detection of donor-reactive sequences was significantly reduced in 7 of 8 subjects for CD4 and in 8 of 8 subjects for CD8. A greater decline was seen for donor-reactive sequences than for third party-reactive sequences, suggesting partial antigen-specific deletion unrelated to withdrawal success. Since no allograft tissue specimens were available, donor-reactive T cells may have migrated into the graft instead of being deleted. In most of the 8 subjects, circulating donor-reactive CD4 TCRbeta sequences decreased significantly after transplant, regardless of tolerance or HCV status. Low numbers of available donor cells limited the measurable donor-reactive repertoire in a couple of subjects. The conclusions were preliminary, being limited by small, heterogeneous patient numbers and by non-standardized post-transplant time points.

In the case of this clone: Its antigen is unknown. Base-call qualities are not available, and no considerably larger clone is one nucleotide away.

The sample's time point, from its label and the paper: pre-transplant. Unstimulated PBMCs, after thawing, were stained for CD3, CD4 and CD8 and then FACS-sorted into CD3+CD4+ and CD3+CD8+ populations. All 8 studied subjects were randomized to immunosuppression withdrawal. The Qiagen DNeasy Blood and Tissue Kit was used to isolate genomic DNA. Inclusive of the bounding cysteine and phenylalanine, the CDR3 is 14 residues long. Only the CDR3 DNA is retained, 42 bases long and in frame from the first base. The germline ends are 12 bases apart after V is trimmed by 1 base and J by 6 bases. The germline V gene yields SGHTS for CDR1 and YDEGEE for CDR2. Using immunoSEQ, frozen genomic DNA was subjected to high-throughput TCRbeta CDR3 sequencing, a process that included PCR amplification, mapping, bias correction and internal controls. As for how the authors treated the data: Productive rearrangements were retained, and unique TCRbeta sequences were defined by the CDR3 nucleotide sequence together with the V and J gene. Donor-reactive sequences required at least 5-fold expansion in CFSE-low cells versus unstimulated pre-transplant cells and at least 0.01% frequency. Per-subject minimum frequency thresholds, based on the lowest-template unstimulated sample, ensured at least 90% detection power. Repertoire turnover was measured by Jensen-Shannon divergence between the top 1000 TCRbeta sequences post- and pre-transplant. Changes in detection of donor-reactive sequences were tested with two-sided Fisher's exact tests. The table comes from immuneACCESS by way of TCRdb, which keeps in-frame sequences with V and J called. Part of the clones is missing from these tables; in studies checked, under half for an unresolved V gene and the rest for unknown reasons. V and J calls plus clone size are reproduced from that table; the DNA served to infer D and trimming. The sample table records roughly 70,000 clones; about 88% of these occur just once. Less than 3.5% of the sample comes from the top ten.

The sequence joins TRBV5-8 to TRBJ2-3; a weak D assignment points to TRBD1 (5 bases agree). The sample consisted of CD4+ T cells from blood, taken before liver transplant. The sequence was obtained from a human donor who received a liver transplant. In nucleotide form, the sequence is TGTGCCAGCAGCTTGTTCCAGGGTGGGGATACGCAGTATTTT. Translated, this gives CASSLFQGGDTQYF. Reference TRBV5-8 and TRBJ2-3 genes cover what lies past the CDR3, so the full variable domain is EAGVTQSPTHLIKTRGQQATLRCSPISGHTSVYWYQQALGLGLQFLLWYDEGEERNRGNFPPRFSGRQFPNYSSELNVNALELEDSALYLCASSLFQGGDTQYFGPGTRLTVL.